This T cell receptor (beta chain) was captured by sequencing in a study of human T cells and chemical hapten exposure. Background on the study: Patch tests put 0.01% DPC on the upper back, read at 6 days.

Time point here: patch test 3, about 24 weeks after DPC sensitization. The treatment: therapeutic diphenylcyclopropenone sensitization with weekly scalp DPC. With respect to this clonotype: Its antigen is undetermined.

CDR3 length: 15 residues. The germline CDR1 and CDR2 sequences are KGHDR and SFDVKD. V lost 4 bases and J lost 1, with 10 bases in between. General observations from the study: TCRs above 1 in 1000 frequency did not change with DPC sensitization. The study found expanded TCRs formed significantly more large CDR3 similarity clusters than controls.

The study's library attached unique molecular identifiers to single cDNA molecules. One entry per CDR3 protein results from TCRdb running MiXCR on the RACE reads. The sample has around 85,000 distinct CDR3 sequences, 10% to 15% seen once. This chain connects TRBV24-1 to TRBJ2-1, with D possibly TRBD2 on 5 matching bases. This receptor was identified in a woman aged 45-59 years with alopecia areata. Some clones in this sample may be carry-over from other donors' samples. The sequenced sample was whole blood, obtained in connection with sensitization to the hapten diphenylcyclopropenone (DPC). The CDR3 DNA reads TGTGCCACCAGTGAATCGGAGGTTTCCTACAATGAGCAGTTCTTC. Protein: CATSESEVSYNEQFF.